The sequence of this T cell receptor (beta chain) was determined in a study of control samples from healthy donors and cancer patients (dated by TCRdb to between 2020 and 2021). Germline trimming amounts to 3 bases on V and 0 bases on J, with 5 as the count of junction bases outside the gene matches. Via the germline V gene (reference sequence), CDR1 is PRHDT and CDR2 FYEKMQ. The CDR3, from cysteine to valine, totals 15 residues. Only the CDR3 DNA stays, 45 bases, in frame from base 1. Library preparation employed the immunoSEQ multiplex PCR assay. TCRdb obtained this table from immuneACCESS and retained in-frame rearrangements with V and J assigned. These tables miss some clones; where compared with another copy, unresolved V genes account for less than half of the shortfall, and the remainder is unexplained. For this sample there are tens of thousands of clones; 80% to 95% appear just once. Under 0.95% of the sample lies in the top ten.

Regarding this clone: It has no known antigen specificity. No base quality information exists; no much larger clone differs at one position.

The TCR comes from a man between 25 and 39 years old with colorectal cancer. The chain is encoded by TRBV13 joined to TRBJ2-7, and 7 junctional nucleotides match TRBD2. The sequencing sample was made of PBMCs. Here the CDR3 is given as CASSFGGLLSYEQYV. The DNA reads TGTGCCAGCAGCTTCGGGGGACTACTCTCCTACGAGCAGTACGTC.